These 5 T cell receptor beta chains share one sample of origin, sequenced in a study of cytomegalovirus exposure and HLA in healthy donors. It was with 60 Vbeta and 13 Jbeta primers that the PCR ran. Clones were sequenced by immunoSEQ multiplex PCR, and TCRdb holds only the in-frame ones, with some missing. The sample holds a few hundred thousand clones, about four fifths seen once. Sequencing input: PBMCs. All receptors come from a man aged 30-40 years in good health and CMV-seronegative.

The CDR3 nucleotides read TGCGCCAGCAGCCCCTTGACAGGGTATCCGGATGGCTACACCTTC. Residues: CASSPLTGYPDGYTF. The gene calls are TRBV4-1 and TRBJ1-2; 7 bases align to TRBD1. This CDR3 spans 15 amino acids. CDR1 MGHRA and CDR2 YSYEKL come from the germline V gene. V gave up 4 bases and J gave up 6 bases; unmatched junction bases: 11.

V gene TRBV28 combines with J gene TRBJ1-2, with D possibly TRBD1 on 6 matching bases. The CDR3 has 15 amino acids. The V end lost 6 bases, the J end lost 0 bases, and 14 bases lay between the germline ends. Germline values: CDR1 MDHEN, CDR2 SYDVKM. CDR3 residues: CASSPTGLPNYGYTF. The CDR3 bases are TGTGCCAGCAGCCCGACAGGACTCCCTAACTATGGCTACACCTTC.

V usage is TRBV5-4 and J usage is TRBJ2-1; TRBD2 agrees at 9 bases. The length of the CDR3 is 16 residues. Germline CDR1 and CDR2: SGHNT and YYREEE (reference sequence). Germline trimming cut 3 bases from V and 5 bases from J; bases unmatched to any gene: 9. CDR3 bases: TGTGCCAGCAGCTATCTGAAGACTAGCGGTAACAATGAGCAGTTCTTC. Residues: CASSYLKTSGNNEQFF.

This sequence joins TRBV15 and TRBJ2-2; tentative D call: TRBD2 (5 bases). The CDR3 is 14 residues long. Germline-derived CDR1 and CDR2 are LNHNV and YYDKDF (reference sequence). V dropped 2 bases and J dropped 8 bases, with 12 bases sitting between them. CDR3 sequence: CATSRPERPGELFF. CDR3 in DNA: TGTGCCACCAGCAGACCTGAGCGGCCAGGGGAGCTGTTTTTT.

The chain links TRBV14 to TRBJ2-7; perhaps TRBD1 as D (5 bases). Germline loops: CDR1 SGHDN, CDR2 FVKESK. Between the trimmed V and J ends, which lost 1 base and 12 bases, there was a span of 16 bases. The CDR3 has 13 amino acids. DNA for the CDR3: TGTGCCAGCAGCCAAGCGGGCACAGGAGTATTGTACTTC. This gives the protein CASSQAGTGVLYF.